Below, 8 T cell receptor beta chains from the same sample are listed, as sequenced in a study of radiotherapy plus CTLA-4 blockade in lung cancer. The table came from immunoSEQ multiplex PCR; TCRdb's copy has only in-frame clones and leaves some out. The sample shows 90,000 or so clones, more than 75% of them seen only once. The sequencing used peripheral blood, collected from a patient treated with radiotherapy plus ipilimumab. The receptors come from a human donor with non-small cell lung cancer who had a partial response to radiotherapy plus ipilimumab.

The chain links TRBV7-9 to TRBJ2-2, with 12 bases lining up with TRBD2. The CDR3 covers 14 residues. Unmatched junction bases numbered 1, after V lost 5 bases and J lost 6 bases. Germline loops: CDR1 SEHNR, CDR2 FQNEAQ (reference sequence). In DNA, the CDR3 is TGTGCCAGCAGCGCTAGCGGGAGGGCCGGGGAGCTGTTTTTT. Translating it yields CASSASGRAGELFF. Combining the CDR3 with reference TRBV7-9 and TRBJ2-2 gives the whole variable domain DTGVSQNPRHKITKRGQNVTFRCDPISEHNRLYWYRQTLGQGPEFLTYFQNEAQLEKSRLLSDRFSAERPKGSFSTLEIQRTEQGDSAMYLCASSASGRAGELFFGEGSRLTVL.

The rearrangement joins TRBV18 to TRBJ2-3, with D possibly being TRBD2 (5 bases). The CDR3 covers 17 residues. V dropped 4 bases and J dropped 0 bases, with 17 bases sitting between them. CDR1 KGHSH and CDR2 LQKENI come from the germline V gene. The CDR3 DNA sequence: TGTGCCAGCTCACAATTGAGGGATTGGTCTAGCACAGATACGCAGTATTTT. Its protein product is CASSQLRDWSSTDTQYF.

A word on this clone: Other DNA sequences from this sample encode an identical CDR3 as well. This chain connects TRBV20-1 to TRBJ1-1; no definite D call. Deletions cut 3 bases from V and 5 bases from J, with 7 bases between. The V gene's germline CDR1 is DFQATT and CDR2 SNEGSKA (reference sequence). The CDR3 has 11 amino acids. CDR3 sequence: CSARADTEAFF. CDR3 DNA: TGCAGTGCTAGGGCCGATACTGAAGCTTTCTTT.

The V gene is TRBV27, the J gene TRBJ1-4, with D possibly being TRBD1 (6 bases). Per germline, CDR1 MNHEY and CDR2 SMNVEV (reference sequence). The CDR3 is made up of 14 amino acids. The ends were cut back, 5 bases at V and 5 bases at J, with 12 bases in the middle. The CDR3 sequence: CASSHNGGNEKLFF. CDR3 DNA: TGTGCCAGCAGTCATAATGGGGGCAATGAAAAACTGTTTTTT.

The chain combines TRBV4-1 with TRBJ2-3, with 12 bases lining up with TRBD2. V was clipped by 4 bases and J by 4 bases; unmatched bases: 9. The CDR3 totals 17 residues. Germline CDR1 and CDR2: MGHRA and YSYEKL. For the CDR3, the DNA is TGCGCCAGCAGCCTCCGAGAGACTAGCGGGAGATCAGATACGCAGTATTTT. Its translation is CASSLRETSGRSDTQYF.

The chain recombines TRBV18 with TRBJ1-2, with D perhaps matching TRBD1 (6 bases). Trimming shortened V by 3 bases and J by 0 bases, and 11 bases separated the two germline ends. The CDR3 runs to 15 residues. Looked up from germline, CDR1 is KGHSH and CDR2 is LQKENI. The CDR3 region has the DNA TGTGCCAGCTCACCGCGGACAGCTACTAACTATGGCTACACCTTC. Protein sequence: CASSPRTATNYGYTF.

The CDR3 sequence: CASSPRQGNTEAFF. The DNA for the CDR3 is TGTGCCAGCAGCCCCCGACAGGGGAACACTGAAGCTTTCTTT. The J gene is TRBJ1-1, the V gene TRBV7-2, with TRBD1 matching over 7 bases. This CDR3 is 14 amino acids long. Germline assignment: CDR1 SGHTA and CDR2 FQGNSA. The J segment lost 1 base and the V segment lost 5 bases, leaving 4 bases of the junction unmatched.

The chain recombines TRBV21-1 with TRBJ1-1. TRBV21-1 is labeled a pseudogene. This CDR3 spans 18 amino acids. The chain's CDR3 is CASTNRRGLKAMNTEAFF. In nucleotides, the CDR3 is TGTGCCAGCACCAATCGGAGGGGTCTCAAAGCCATGAACACTGAAGCTTTCTTT.